This T cell receptor beta chain came from a study of blood T cell repertoires in COVID-19 (dated by TCRdb to the early 2020s). As for the study more broadly: The collaborator samples originated in the United States, Italy and Spain and spanned the acute and convalescent phases of COVID-19. The material from the prospective study consisted of cDNA or gDNA derived from T cells, B-cell-depleted T cells, or PBMCs. Subjects who had been exposed to COVID-19, were actively infected with it, or had recovered from it provided the deeply sampled blood TCRbeta repertoires that made up the dataset. A freely available public database, intended as a resource for researchers studying the immune response to SARS-CoV-2, is where the repertoires were released. Samples were obtained from the ongoing ImmuneRACE study (first 160 participants) and from 1,200 or so subjects provided by 6 global collaborators. The sample metadata nearly always contained a de-identified subject ID, COVID-19 status, age in years and sex. Where available, HLA class I and class II types were obtained from metadata supplied by the sample provider rather than from assay-based typing. Broader findings and caveats from the paper: Clinical and demographic metadata were provided uncurated, with the amount varying by source and participant.

TCRbeta CDR3 regions were amplified from genomic DNA by means of the immunoSEQ Assay, a bias-controlled multiplex PCR. As for the authors' bioinformatics: Within the assay, amplification of reference gene primers was used to estimate how many nucleated cells each sample contained. To quantify the absolute abundance of each unique TCRbeta CDR3 rearrangement, sequence reads were collapsed and filtered. For each sample, productive Simpson clonality was calculated by taking the square root of Simpson's diversity index across productive rearrangements. What TCRdb holds here is the immuneACCESS table cut down to in-frame rearrangements. Part of the clones is not present; checked against another copy, under half of the missing clones reflect an unresolved V gene, and the others are unexplained. V and J calls and clone size are given by that table; D and trimming were obtained from the DNA. The sample table lists over 85,000 clones, 70% to 90% of them with a count of one. Roughly 4.3% of the sample goes to the ten largest clones.

CDR1 and CDR2 are read off the germline V gene (reference sequence) as LGHDT and YNNKEL. The CDR3 starts with the cysteine, ends with the phenylalanine, and has 16 residues. Left in the record is the CDR3 DNA by itself, 48 bases read in frame from the first base. V loses 4 bases, J loses 1 base, and the germline ends lie 16 bases apart. Comment on this clone: What this receptor recognizes is not known. Base qualities are not recorded, but no much larger clone differs from it by a single base.

Whole blood was collected in K2EDTA tubes by collaborating institutions according to the institutions' own protocols. Collaborator samples were shipped for TCRbeta analysis as frozen whole blood, isolated PBMCs, or DNA extracted from either sample type. The TCR comes from a man in his 70s with acute or convalescent COVID-19. Sequencing was done on a sample of peripheral blood. The chain employs TRBV3-1 (or the pseudogene TRBV3-2) and TRBJ2-5; TRBD2 might be the D gene, on 6 matching bases. The CDR3 is CASSPPHGGPQETQYF. The DNA is TGTGCCAGCAGCCCTCCTCACGGGGGACCCCAAGAGACCCAGTACTTC.